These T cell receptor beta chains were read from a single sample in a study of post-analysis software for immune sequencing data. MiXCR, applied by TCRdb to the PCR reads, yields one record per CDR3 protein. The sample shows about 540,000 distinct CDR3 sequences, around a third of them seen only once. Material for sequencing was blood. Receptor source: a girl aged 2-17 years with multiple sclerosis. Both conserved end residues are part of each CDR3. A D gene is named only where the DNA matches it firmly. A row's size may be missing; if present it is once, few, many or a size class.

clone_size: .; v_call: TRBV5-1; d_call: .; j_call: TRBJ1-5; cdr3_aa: CASSQGPLGVNQPQHF; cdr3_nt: TGCGCCAGCAGCCAAGGACCCTTGGGGGTTAATCAGCCCCAGCATTTT
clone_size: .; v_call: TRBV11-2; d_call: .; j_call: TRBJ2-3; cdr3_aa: CASSLDGGPDTQYF; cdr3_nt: TGTGCCAGCAGCTTAGATGGGGGCCCTGATACGCAGTATTTT
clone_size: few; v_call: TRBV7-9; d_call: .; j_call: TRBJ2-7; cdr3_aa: CASSFPPLSYEQYF; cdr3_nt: TGTGCCAGCAGCTTCCCACCACTTTCCTACGAGCAGTACTTC
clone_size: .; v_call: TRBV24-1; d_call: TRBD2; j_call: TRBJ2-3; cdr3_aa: CAAGSGMPSTDTQYF; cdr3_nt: TGTGCCGCCGGGAGCGGGATGCCCAGCACAGATACGCAGTATTTT
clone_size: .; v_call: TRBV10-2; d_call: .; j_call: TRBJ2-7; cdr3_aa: CASSEMGYEQYF; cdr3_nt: TGCGCCAGCAGTGAAATGGGCTACGAGCAGTACTTC
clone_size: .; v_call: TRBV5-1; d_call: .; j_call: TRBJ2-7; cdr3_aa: CASSLEGGGSYEQYF; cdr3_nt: TGCGCCAGCAGCTTGGAGGGCGGTGGGAGCTACGAGCAGTACTTC
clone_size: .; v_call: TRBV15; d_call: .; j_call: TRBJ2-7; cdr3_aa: CATSRDIELHAYEQYF; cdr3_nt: TGTGCCACCAGCAGAGATATAGAACTACATGCCTACGAGCAGTACTTC
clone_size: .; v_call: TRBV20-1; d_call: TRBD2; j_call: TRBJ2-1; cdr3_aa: CSATSGGYHNEQFF; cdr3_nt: TGCAGTGCTACTAGCGGGGGTTACCACAATGAGCAGTTCTTC
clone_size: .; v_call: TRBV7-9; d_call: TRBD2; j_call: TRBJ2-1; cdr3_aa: CASSQGTSGGRDEQFF; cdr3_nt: TGTGCCAGCAGCCAGGGGACTAGCGGGGGGAGGGATGAGCAGTTCTTC
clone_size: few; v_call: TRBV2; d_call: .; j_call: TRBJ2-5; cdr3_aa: CASVEEVTVAQETQYF; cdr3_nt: TGTGCCAGCGTGGAGGAGGTGACAGTGGCACAAGAGACCCAGTACTTC
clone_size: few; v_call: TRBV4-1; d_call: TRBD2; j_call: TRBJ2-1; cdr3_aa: CASSQELAGGPFRFF; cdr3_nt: TGCGCCAGCAGCCAAGAACTAGCGGGGGGGCCGTTTCGGTTCTTC
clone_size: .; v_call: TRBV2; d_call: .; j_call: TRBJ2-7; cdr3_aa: CASSAQVTYEQYF; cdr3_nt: TGTGCCAGCAGTGCCCAGGTTACCTACGAGCAGTACTTC
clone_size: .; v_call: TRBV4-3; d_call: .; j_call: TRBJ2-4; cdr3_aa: CASSPQGLSAKNIQYF; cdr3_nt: TGCGCCAGCAGCCCCCAGGGGCTAAGCGCCAAAAACATTCAGTACTTC
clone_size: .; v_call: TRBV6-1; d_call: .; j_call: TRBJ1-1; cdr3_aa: CASSEGASNTEAFF; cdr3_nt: TGTGCCAGCAGTGAAGGGGCATCGAACACTGAAGCTTTCTTT
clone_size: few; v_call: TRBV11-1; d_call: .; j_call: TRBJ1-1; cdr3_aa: CASSLTYTEAFF; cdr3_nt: TGTGCCAGCAGCTTAACGTACACTGAAGCTTTCTTT
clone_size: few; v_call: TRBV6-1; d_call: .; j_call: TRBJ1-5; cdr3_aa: CASSLSPDSNQPQHF; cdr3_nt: TGTGCCAGCAGTCTTTCCCCTGATAGCAATCAGCCCCAGCATTTT
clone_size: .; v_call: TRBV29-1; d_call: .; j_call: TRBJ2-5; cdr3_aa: CSVDSSGPQEGTQYF; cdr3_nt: TGCAGCGTTGACTCGAGCGGGCCGCAAGAAGGGACCCAGTACTTC
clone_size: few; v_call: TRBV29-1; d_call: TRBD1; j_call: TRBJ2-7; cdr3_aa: CSVSTRDSRSYEQYF; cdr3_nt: TGCAGCGTCTCAACCCGGGACAGTCGCTCCTACGAGCAGTACTTC
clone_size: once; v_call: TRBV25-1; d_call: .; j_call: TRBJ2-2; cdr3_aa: CASRGQGPTGELFF; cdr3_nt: TGTGCCAGCAGAGGGCAGGGGCCCACCGGGGAGCTGTTTTTT
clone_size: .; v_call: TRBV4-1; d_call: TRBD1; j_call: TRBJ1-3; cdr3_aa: CASSQGQGRSDTIYF; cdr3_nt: TGCGCCAGCAGCCAAGGACAGGGAAGGTCGGACACCATATATTTT
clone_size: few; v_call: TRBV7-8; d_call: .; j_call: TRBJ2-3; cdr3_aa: CASSSSLGTDTQYF; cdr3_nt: TGTGCCAGCAGCTCCAGTCTGGGCACAGATACGCAGTATTTT
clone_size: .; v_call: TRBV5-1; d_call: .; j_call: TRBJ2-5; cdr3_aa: CASSALETQYF; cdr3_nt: TGCGCCAGCAGCGCACTAGAGACCCAGTACTTC
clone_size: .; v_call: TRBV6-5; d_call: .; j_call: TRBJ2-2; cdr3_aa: CASTLSGLLSGELFF; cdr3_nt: TGTGCCAGCACCTTGAGCGGGTTGTTATCCGGGGAGCTGTTTTTT
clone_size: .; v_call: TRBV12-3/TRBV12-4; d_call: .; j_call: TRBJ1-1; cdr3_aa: CASTPWTENTKAFF; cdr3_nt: TGTGCCAGCACCCCGTGGACAGAGAACACTAAAGCTTTCTTT
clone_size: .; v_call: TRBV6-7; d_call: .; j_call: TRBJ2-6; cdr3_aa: CAVHLVSGTNVLTF; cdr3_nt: TGTGCCGTACACCTGGTCTCTGGGACCAACGTCCTGACTTTC
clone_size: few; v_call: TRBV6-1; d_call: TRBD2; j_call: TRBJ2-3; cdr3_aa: CASSELGTSYGADTQYF; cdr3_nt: TGTGCCAGCAGTGAACTAGGGACTAGCTATGGGGCAGATACGCAGTATTTT
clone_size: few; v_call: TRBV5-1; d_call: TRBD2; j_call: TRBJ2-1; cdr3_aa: CASSLGGGGAYNEQFF; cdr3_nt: TGTGCCAGCAGTTTAGGGGGCGGGGGGGCCTACAATGAGCAGTTCTTC
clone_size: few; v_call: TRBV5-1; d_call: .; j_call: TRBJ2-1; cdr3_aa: CASSENGPYNEQFF; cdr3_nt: TGCGCCAGCAGCGAGAACGGCCCCTACAATGAGCAGTTCTTC
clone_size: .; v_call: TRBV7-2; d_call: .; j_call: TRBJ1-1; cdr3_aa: CASSPDWNTEAFF; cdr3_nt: TGTGCCAGCAGCCCCGACTGGAACACTGAAGCTTTCTTT
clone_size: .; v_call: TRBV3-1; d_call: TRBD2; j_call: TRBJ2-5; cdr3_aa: CASSPWTRQETQYF; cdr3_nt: TGTGCCAGCAGCCCCTGGACTAGACAAGAGACCCAGTACTTC
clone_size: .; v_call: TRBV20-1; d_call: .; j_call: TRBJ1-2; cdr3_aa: CSAPTQKDYGYTF; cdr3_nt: TGCAGTGCCCCGACTCAAAAGGACTATGGCTACACCTTC
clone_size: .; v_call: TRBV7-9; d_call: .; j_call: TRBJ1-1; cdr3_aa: CASRERGPEAFF; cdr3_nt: TGTGCCAGCAGAGAAAGGGGACCTGAAGCTTTCTTT
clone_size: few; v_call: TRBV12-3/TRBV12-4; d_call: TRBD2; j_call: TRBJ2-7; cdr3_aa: CASSLGLAASYEQYF; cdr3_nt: TGTGCCAGCAGTCTAGGACTAGCGGCCTCCTACGAGCAGTACTTC
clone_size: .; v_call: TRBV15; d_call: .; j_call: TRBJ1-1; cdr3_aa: CATSQGSAWEAFF; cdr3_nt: TGTGCCACCAGCCAGGGGTCCGCCTGGGAAGCTTTCTTT
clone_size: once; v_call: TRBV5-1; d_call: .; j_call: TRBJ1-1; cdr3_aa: CASSLLRQGRRNTEAFF; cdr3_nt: TGCGCCAGCAGCTTGTTGCGGCAGGGTAGGAGAAACACTGAAGCTTTCTTT
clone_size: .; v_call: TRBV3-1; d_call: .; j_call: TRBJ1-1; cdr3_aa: CASSQDLTGKAFF; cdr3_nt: TGTGCCAGCAGCCAAGACCTGACAGGTAAAGCTTTCTTT
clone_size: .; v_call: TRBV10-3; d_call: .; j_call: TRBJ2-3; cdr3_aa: CAISESLVAGDTQYF; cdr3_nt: TGTGCCATCAGTGAGTCGTTAGTGGCGGGAGATACGCAGTATTTT
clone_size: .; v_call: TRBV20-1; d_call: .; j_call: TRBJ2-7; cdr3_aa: CSVTPTQGAGEQYF; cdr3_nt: TGCAGTGTTACACCGACCCAAGGGGCTGGCGAGCAGTACTTC
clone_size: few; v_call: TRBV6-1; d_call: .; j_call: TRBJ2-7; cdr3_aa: CASIRQPYEQYF; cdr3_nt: TGTGCCAGCATAAGGCAGCCCTACGAGCAGTACTTC
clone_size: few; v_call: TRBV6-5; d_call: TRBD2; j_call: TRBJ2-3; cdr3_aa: CASRKRGGSTDTQYF; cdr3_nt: TGTGCTAGCCGGAAACGGGGGGGAAGCACAGATACGCAGTATTTT
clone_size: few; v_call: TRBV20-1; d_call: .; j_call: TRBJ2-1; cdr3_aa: CSARGRLVSEQFF; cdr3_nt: TGCAGTGCTAGGGGCCGACTAGTTAGTGAGCAGTTCTTC
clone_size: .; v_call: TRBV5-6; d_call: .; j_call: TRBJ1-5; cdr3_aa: CASSLGGGLASNPQHF; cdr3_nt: TGTGCCAGCAGCTTGGGTGGAGGGCTTGCTTCCAATCCCCAGCATTTT
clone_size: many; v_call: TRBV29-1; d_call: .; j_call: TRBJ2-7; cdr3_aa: CSVDGDSSSYEQYF; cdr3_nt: TGCAGCGTTGACGGCGACAGTAGCTCCTACGAGCAGTACTTC
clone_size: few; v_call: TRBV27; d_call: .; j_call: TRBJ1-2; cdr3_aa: CASSPRPDRLRYYGGYTF; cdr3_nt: TGTGCCAGCAGTCCGCGACCAGACAGGCTTCGATATTATGGTGGCTACACCTTC
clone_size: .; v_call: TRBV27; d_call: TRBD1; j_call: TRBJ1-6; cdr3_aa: CASSLFTGTGGDSPLHF; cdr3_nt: TGTGCCAGCAGTTTATTCACCGGGACAGGGGGCGATTCACCCCTCCACTTT
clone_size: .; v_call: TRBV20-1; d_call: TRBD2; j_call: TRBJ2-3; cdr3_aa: CSATLTSGPTDTQYF; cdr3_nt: TGCAGTGCTACGTTGACTAGCGGCCCCACAGATACGCAGTATTTT
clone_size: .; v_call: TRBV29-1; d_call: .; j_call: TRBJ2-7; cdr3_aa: CSVEEPGSYEQYF; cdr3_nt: TGCAGCGTTGAAGAACCAGGTTCCTACGAGCAGTACTTC
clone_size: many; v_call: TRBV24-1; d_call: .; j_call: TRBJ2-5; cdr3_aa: CATSDLETQYF; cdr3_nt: TGTGCCACCAGTGATCTGGAAACCCAGTACTTC
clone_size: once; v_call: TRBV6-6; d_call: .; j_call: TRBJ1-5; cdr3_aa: CASSYSIVGGGNQPQHF; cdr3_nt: TGTGCCAGCAGTTACTCGATCGTTGGGGGAGGCAATCAGCCCCAGCATTTT
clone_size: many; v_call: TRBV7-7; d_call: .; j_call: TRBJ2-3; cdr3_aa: CASSLLGGDTDTQYF; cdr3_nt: TGTGCTAGCAGCCTCTTGGGGGGTGACACAGATACGCAGTATTTT
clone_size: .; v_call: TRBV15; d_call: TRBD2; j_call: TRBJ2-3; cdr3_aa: CATSREGTSGAISTDTQYF; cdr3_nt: TGTGCCACCAGCAGAGAGGGGACTAGCGGGGCAATTAGCACAGATACGCAGTATTTT
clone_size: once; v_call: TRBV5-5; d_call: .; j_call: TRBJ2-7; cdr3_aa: CASSSRGSLTYEQYF; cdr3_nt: TGTGCCAGCAGCTCCCGGGGCAGCCTTACCTACGAGCAGTACTTC
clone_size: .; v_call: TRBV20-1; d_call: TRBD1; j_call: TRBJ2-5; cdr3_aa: CSGRDRGRETQYF; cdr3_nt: TGCAGTGGCCGGGACAGGGGGCGGGAGACCCAGTACTTC
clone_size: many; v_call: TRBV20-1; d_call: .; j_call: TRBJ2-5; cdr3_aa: CSARVETQYF; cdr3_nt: TGCAGTGCTAGAGTGGAGACCCAGTACTTC